This T cell receptor (beta chain) was documented in a study of molecular identifiers for immune sequencing clone quantification. Broader study findings: Effector cells kept over 98% of their molecules in clones above 20 RNA copies, while naive cells kept under 1% there. In a background of roughly 970,000 naive cells, spiked Jurkat TCR RNA from one cell was reportedly detectable.

One entry per CDR3 protein, called by TCRdb with MiXCR from the PCR reads. The data show 460,000 or so distinct CDR3 sequences, with 20% to 25% seen just once and about 0.8% held by the top ten. Sorting recovered naive CD8 T cells on a CD8+CD4-CCR7+CD45RA+ profile. CDR1 and CDR2 (germline): DFQATT, SNEGSKA (reference sequence). The CDR3 runs 10 residues. With respect to this clonotype: What it binds is unknown. Since a much larger clone is just one base distant, this may be a read error.

The chain uses TRBV20-1 and TRBJ2-3; D is uncertain. This clonotype was sampled from a human donor in good health. Some libraries in this study had Jurkat cell RNA spiked in. Material for sequencing was naive CD8+ T cells from blood, with Jurkat cell RNA spiked in. The subset was: FACS-sorted CD8+CD4-CCR7+CD45RA+ naive T cells. The CDR3 region is CSARVDTRYF. CDR3 nucleotide sequence: TGCAGTGCTAGAGTAGATACGCGGTATTTT.